What follows are 21 T cell receptor beta chains derived from one specimen sequenced in a study of cytomegalovirus exposure and HLA in healthy donors. Both 60 Vbeta primers and 13 Jbeta primers went into the PCR. The table came from immunoSEQ multiplex PCR; TCRdb's copy has only in-frame clones and leaves some out. There are around 130,000 clones in the sample; about 75% occur only once, and roughly 1.7% lies in the top ten. The sequenced material came from PBMCs. The receptors stem from a woman aged 25-40 years in good health and CMV-seronegative.

The chain couples TRBV4-1 to TRBJ2-1; 12 bases agree with TRBD2. This CDR3 has 16 amino acids. Germline V gene data show CDR1 as MGHRA and CDR2 as YSYEKL. V shed 3 bases and J 4 bases; nucleotides not matched to a gene: 4. The CDR3 region is CASSHILAGGYNEQFF. CDR3 coding DNA: TGCGCCAGCAGCCACATACTAGCGGGGGGATACAATGAGCAGTTCTTC.

This chain joins TRBV19 and TRBJ2-7; tentative D call: TRBD1 (6 bases). Germline-derived CDR1 and CDR2 are LNHDA and SQIVND (reference sequence). The CDR3 is made up of 13 amino acids. V lost 0 bases and J lost 10, with 13 bases in between. CDR3: CASSIDLSGEQYF. CDR3 in DNA: TGTGCCAGTAGTATAGATCTATCAGGGGAACAGTACTTC.

This chain uses TRBV14 with TRBJ2-1; no definite D call. The CDR3 spans 12 residues. Trimming took off 2 bases at V and 9 bases at J, with 8 bases between the two ends. Germline CDR1 reads SGHDN; CDR2 reads FVKESK. The CDR3 protein is CASSQHPSEQFF. DNA of the CDR3: TGTGCCAGCAGCCAACATCCGAGTGAGCAGTTCTTC.

The V and J genes are TRBV28 and TRBJ1-1, with D possibly TRBD1 on 6 matching bases. This CDR3 is built from 14 residues. The germline V and J ends were trimmed by 6 bases and 5 bases, with 16 bases remaining between them. CDR1 is MDHEN, CDR2 SYDVKM, per germline. Written as DNA, the CDR3 is TGTGCCAGCAGAATGGGGGGGCGAAGGACTGAAGCTTTCTTT. Amino acid sequence: CASRMGGRRTEAFF.

As regards this clone: Relative to the germline gene, one junction end is altered; a read error may explain this. The V gene is TRBV2, the J gene TRBJ1-6; TRBD1 matches 7 bases. Per germline, CDR1 SNHLY and CDR2 FYNNEI. This CDR3 contains 15 residues. CDR3 DNA sequence: TGTGCCAGCAGCGAAGGGACAGCGGTGGGTTCACCCCTCCACTTT. This codes for CASSEGTAVGSPLHF.

The table lists this clone with a count of one. J is TRBJ2-1 and V is TRBV19; D is unresolved. V gave up 4 bases and J gave up 3 bases, with 7 bases separating them. Germline V gene sequence: CDR1 LNHDA, CDR2 SQIVND (reference sequence). The CDR3 totals 13 residues. In nucleotides, the CDR3 is TGTGCCAGTAGTAAGCAGGACTACAATGAGCAGTTCTTC. Its translation is CASSKQDYNEQFF.

This clone was seen only a few times. V gene TRBV28 combines with J gene TRBJ2-2, with TRBD2 matching over 8 bases. V shed 7 bases and J 0 bases; nucleotides not matched to a gene: 4. The CDR3 loop spans 15 amino acids. The germline V gene has CDR1 MDHEN and CDR2 SYDVKM. Written as DNA, the CDR3 is TGTGCCAGCACCCCAGCGGGGGCGAACACCGGGGAGCTGTTTTTT. Translating gives CASTPAGANTGELFF.

CDR3 residues: CASKPTGVVTDTQYF. The CDR3 bases are TGCGCCAGCAAACCGACAGGGGTTGTTACAGATACGCAGTATTTT. The chain recombines TRBV5-1 with TRBJ2-3; TRBD1 matches 8 bases. This CDR3 contains 15 residues. Germline lookup yields CDR1 SGHRS and CDR2 YFSETQ. The V gene end was trimmed by 6 bases and the J gene end by 3 bases; junction bases not matched to a gene: 9.

This chain links TRBV30 with TRBJ1-4, with D perhaps matching TRBD1 (5 bases). V lost 7 bases to trimming and J lost 1 base, with 16 bases between them. The CDR3 is 15 amino acids. Per the germline V gene, CDR1 is GTSNPN and CDR2 is SVGIG (reference sequence). The CDR3 region is CASTESDRTNEKLFF. CDR3 coding DNA: TGTGCCTCGACTGAGTCCGACAGAACTAATGAAAAACTGTTTTTT.

V usage is TRBV19 and J usage is TRBJ1-4, with 11 positions matching TRBD1. Germline loops: CDR1 LNHDA, CDR2 SQIVND (reference sequence). The length of the CDR3 is 15 residues. J gave up 7 bases and V 10 bases, and 11 bases lay outside the gene matches. For the CDR3, the DNA is TGTGCCACCCAAGGACGGGGACAGGGGGGTGAAAAACTGTTTTTT. It specifies CATQGRGQGGEKLFF. Drawing the rest from reference TRBV19 and TRBJ1-4, the complete variable domain is DGGITQSPKYLFRKEGQNVTLSCEQNLNHDAMYWYRQDPGQGLRLIYYSQIVNDFQKGDIAEGYSVSREKKESFPLTVTSAQKNPTAFYLCATQGRGQGGEKLFFGSGTQLSVL.

The V call is TRBV5-5, the J call TRBJ1-2, with D possibly being TRBD1 (5 bases). V lost 1 base and J lost 1, with 11 bases in between. CDR3 length: 15 residues. CDR1 SGHKS and CDR2 YYEKEE come from the germline V gene (reference sequence). The CDR3 DNA reads as TGTGCCAGCAGCTTGAGACAGCCCCTTAACTATGGCTACACCTTC. The encoded protein is CASSLRQPLNYGYTF. The full variable domain, its missing parts supplied by reference TRBV5-5 and TRBJ1-2, is DAGVTQSPTHLIKTRGQQVTLRCSPISGHKSVSWYQQVLGQGPQFIFQYYEKEERGRGNFPDRFSARQFPNYSSELNVNALLLGDSALYLCASSLRQPLNYGYTFGSGTRLTVV.

This clone has a single count. The J gene is TRBJ2-5, the V gene TRBV6-4; the match to TRBD1 covers 7 bases. Trimming took 7 bases from V and 2 from J; bases not matched to a gene: 1. Per germline, CDR1 MRHNA and CDR2 SNTAGT. This CDR3 region has 12 residues. The CDR3 is CASKGAQETQYF. The CDR3 DNA reads as TGTGCCAGCAAGGGGGCGCAAGAGACCCAGTACTTC.

J is TRBJ2-7 and V is TRBV14; D is perhaps TRBD1 (5 bases). Trimming removed 1 base at V and 3 bases at J, with 10 bases between. Germline CDR1 SGHDN, CDR2 FVKESK. This CDR3 has 14 amino acids. The CDR3 DNA is TGTGCCAGCAGCCAAGGTTGGGGCCTCTACGAGCAGTACTTC. This gives the protein CASSQGWGLYEQYF.

V is TRBV11-2 and J is TRBJ1-2; tentatively, D is TRBD1 (6 bases). V shed 5 bases and J shed 3 bases, with 10 bases lying between them. The CDR3 runs to 13 residues. Germline CDR1 SGHAT, CDR2 FQNNGV. The CDR3 DNA reads TGTGCCAGCAGCCCACAGGGCGACTATGGCTACACCTTC. It encodes CASSPQGDYGYTF.

J is TRBJ2-3 and V is TRBV18, with TRBD1 matching over 9 bases. CDR3 length: 15 residues. V lost 4 bases and J lost 2; bases outside the gene matches: 4. Germline loops: CDR1 KGHSH, CDR2 LQKENI. The CDR3, as DNA: TGTGCCAGCTCACGGCGGACAGGGGACACAGATACGCAGTATTTT. Protein product: CASSRRTGDTDTQYF.

The V and J genes are TRBV30 and TRBJ1-5; D is possibly TRBD1 (6 bases). This CDR3 contains 14 residues. V gave up 1 base and J gave up 7 bases, with 14 bases separating them. Per the germline V gene, CDR1 is GTSNPN and CDR2 is SVGIG (reference sequence). The CDR3 bases are TGTGCCTGGAGTGACGGACAGCCTGGGCAGCCCCAGCATTTT. It translates to CAWSDGQPGQPQHF.

V usage is TRBV10-3 and J usage is TRBJ2-2; 8 bases match TRBD2. This CDR3 has 16 amino acids. Per the germline V gene, CDR1 is ENHRY and CDR2 is SYGVKD. V was clipped by 6 bases and J by 6 bases; unmatched bases: 12. CDR3 protein: CAISATSGRRAGELFF. The CDR3 DNA is TGTGCCATCAGCGCCACTAGCGGTCGTAGGGCCGGGGAGCTGTTTTTT.

This chain joins TRBV7-3 and TRBJ2-7, with 9 positions matching TRBD2. CDR1 and CDR2 (germline): SGHTA, FQGTGA. The CDR3 has 15 residues. V shed 1 base, J shed 7 bases, and the junction held 8 bases outside the gene matches. CDR3 sequence: CASSLRSSGIEEQYF. Written as DNA, the CDR3 is TGTGCCAGCAGCTTAAGGTCTAGCGGGATTGAGGAGCAGTACTTC.

The V and J genes are TRBV30 and TRBJ1-1; TRBD1 matches 12 bases. The CDR3 sequence is 13 residues long. The J segment lost 6 bases and the V segment lost 1 base, leaving 0 bases of the junction unmatched. Germline V gives CDR1 GTSNPN, CDR2 SVGIG (reference sequence). The CDR3 protein is CAWSGDRGPEAFF. The CDR3 coding sequence is TGTGCCTGGAGTGGGGACAGGGGGCCTGAAGCTTTCTTT.

V gene TRBV19 combines with J gene TRBJ2-7, with a tentative D call TRBD1 (6 bases). V shed 3 bases and J shed 3 bases, with 15 bases lying between them. Germline assignment: CDR1 LNHDA and CDR2 SQIVND (reference sequence). There are 15 residues in the CDR3. CDR3 sequence (DNA): TGTGCCAGTAGTATTAAGGGGGACGGCGACTACGAGCAGTACGTC. It specifies CASSIKGDGDYEQYV.

The genes are TRBV5-1 and TRBJ1-1; D perhaps matches TRBD1 (5 bases). CDR3 length: 14 amino acids. V lost 2 bases and J 3 bases, leaving 11 bases between the germline ends. Germline assignment: CDR1 SGHRS and CDR2 YFSETQ. Written as DNA, the CDR3 is TGCGCCAGCAGCTTCGGGGGGGAGGACACTGAAGCTTTCTTT. Its protein product is CASSFGGEDTEAFF.